This entry is about one T cell receptor beta chain. This sample is drawn from a study of blood T cell repertoires in COVID-19. Study information: Samples taken during acute and convalescent COVID-19 were collected in the United States, Italy and Spain. Sample material is recorded as cDNA or gDNA derived from T cells, B-cell-depleted T cells, or PBMCs.

Authors' data handling: Nucleated cell counts were estimated from reference gene primer amplification. Profiled with immunoSEQ multiplex PCR; TCRdb holds only in-frame clones, not every one. Clone size and the V and J calls come from that table; the DNA yielded D and trimming. In the table there are 190,000 or so clones, over 75% of which are singletons. What was sequenced was peripheral blood. This TCR derives from a man aged 35-49 years with active or convalescent COVID-19.

The CDR3 is CASSGGVLFF. For the CDR3, the DNA is TGTGCCAGCAGCGGGGGGGTACTGTTCTTC. The chain is built from TRBV18 and TRBJ2-1; 10 nucleotides line up with TRBD2. The length of the CDR3 is 10 residues. CDR1 KGHSH and CDR2 LQKENI come from the germline V gene. V trimming: 8 bases; J trimming: 15 bases; junction bases outside the gene matches: 4.